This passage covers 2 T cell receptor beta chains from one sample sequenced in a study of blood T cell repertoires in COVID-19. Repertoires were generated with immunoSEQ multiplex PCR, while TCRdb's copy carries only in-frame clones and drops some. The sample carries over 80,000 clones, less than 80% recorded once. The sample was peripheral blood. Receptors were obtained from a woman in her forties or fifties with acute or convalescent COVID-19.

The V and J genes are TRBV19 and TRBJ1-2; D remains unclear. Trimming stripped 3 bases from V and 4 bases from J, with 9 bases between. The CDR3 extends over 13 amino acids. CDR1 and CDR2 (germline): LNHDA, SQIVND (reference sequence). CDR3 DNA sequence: TGTGCCAGTAGTATCCCCGGGTCCTATGGCTACACCTTC. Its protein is CASSIPGSYGYTF.

CDR3 nucleotides: TGTGCCAGCAGCTTTGGCGGGGGGGCCGGGGCTGTGGATACGCAGTATTTT. Amino acid sequence: CASSFGGGAGAVDTQYF. The V gene is TRBV7-2, the J gene TRBJ2-3; TRBD2 matches at 9 bases. The CDR3 sequence is 17 residues long. Germline-derived CDR1 and CDR2 are SGHTA and FQGNSA. J lost 6 bases, V lost 3 bases, and 13 bases had no gene match.